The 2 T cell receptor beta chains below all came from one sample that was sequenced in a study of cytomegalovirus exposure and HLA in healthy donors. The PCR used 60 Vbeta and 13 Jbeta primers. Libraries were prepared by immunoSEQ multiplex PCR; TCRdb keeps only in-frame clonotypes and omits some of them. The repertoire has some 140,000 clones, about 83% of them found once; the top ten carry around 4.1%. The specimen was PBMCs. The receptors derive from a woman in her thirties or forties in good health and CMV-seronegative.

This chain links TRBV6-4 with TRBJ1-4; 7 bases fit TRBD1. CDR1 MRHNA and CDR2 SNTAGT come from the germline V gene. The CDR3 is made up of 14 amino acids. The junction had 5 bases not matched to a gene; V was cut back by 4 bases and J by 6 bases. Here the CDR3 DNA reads TGTGCCAGCAGTGTCACAGGGGAAGATGAAAAACTGTTTTTT. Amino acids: CASSVTGEDEKLFF.

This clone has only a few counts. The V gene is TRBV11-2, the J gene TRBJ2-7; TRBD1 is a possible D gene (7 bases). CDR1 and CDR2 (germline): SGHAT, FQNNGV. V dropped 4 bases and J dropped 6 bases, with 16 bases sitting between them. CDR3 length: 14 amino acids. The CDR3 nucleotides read TGTGCCAGCAGCTACACAGGGGACTGGGGCGAGCAGTACTTC. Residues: CASSYTGDWGEQYF.